This TCR beta chain comes out of a study of T cell responses to AZD1222 COVID-19 vaccine. The study, taken as a whole, reports: CD4 TCRs linked to vaccination spanned spike, dominating at 160-218 and 743-854.

Method: immunoSEQ multiplex PCR; TCRdb's copy keeps in-frame clones and lacks some. In the table there are some 140,000 clones, under 95% of which are singletons. With regard to this clone: Its cognate antigen is unknown.

The CDR3 covers 14 residues. CDR1 and CDR2 from the germline V gene are SGHRS and YFSETQ. Trimming left V 0 bases short and J 6 bases short, with 11 bases between. This sequence originates from an adult in good health. The source material was peripheral blood, sampled on day 0 of AZD1222 vaccination. This chain links TRBV5-1 with TRBJ2-3; D unclear. The CDR3 coding sequence is TGCGCCAGCAGCTTGGGGGGAAATTCGGATACGCAGTATTTT. Its translation: CASSLGGNSDTQYF. Based on the CDR3 plus reference TRBV5-1 and TRBJ2-3, the full variable domain is KAGVTQTPRYLIKTRGQQVTLSCSPISGHRSVSWYQQTPGQGLQFLFEYFSETQRNKGNFPGRFSGRQFSNSRSEMNVSTLELGDSALYLCASSLGGNSDTQYFGPGTRLTVL.